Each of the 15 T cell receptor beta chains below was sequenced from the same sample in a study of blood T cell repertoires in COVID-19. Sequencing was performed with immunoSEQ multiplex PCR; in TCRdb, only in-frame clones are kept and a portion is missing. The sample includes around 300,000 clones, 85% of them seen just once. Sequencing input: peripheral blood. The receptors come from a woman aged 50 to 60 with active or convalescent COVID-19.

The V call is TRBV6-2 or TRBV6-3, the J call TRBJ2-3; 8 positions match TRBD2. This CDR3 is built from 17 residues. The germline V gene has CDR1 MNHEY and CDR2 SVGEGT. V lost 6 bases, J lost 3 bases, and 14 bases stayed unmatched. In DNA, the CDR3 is TGTGCCAGCAGCCCCGAAGGATTAGCGGGGCGGACAGATACGCAGTATTTT. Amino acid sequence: CASSPEGLAGRTDTQYF.

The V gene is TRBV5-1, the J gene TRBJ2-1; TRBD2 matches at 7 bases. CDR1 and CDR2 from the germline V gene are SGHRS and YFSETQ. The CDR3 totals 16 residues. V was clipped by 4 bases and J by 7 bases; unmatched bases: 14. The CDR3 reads CASSLAGGRGWNEQFF. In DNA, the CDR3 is TGCGCCAGCAGCCTTGCAGGAGGGAGGGGCTGGAATGAGCAGTTCTTC.

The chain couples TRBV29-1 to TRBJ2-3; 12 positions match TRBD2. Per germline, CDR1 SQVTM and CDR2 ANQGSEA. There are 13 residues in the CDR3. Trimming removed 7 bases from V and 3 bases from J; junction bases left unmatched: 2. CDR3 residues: CSGGTSGTDTQYF. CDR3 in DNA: TGCAGCGGCGGGACTAGCGGGACAGATACGCAGTATTTT.

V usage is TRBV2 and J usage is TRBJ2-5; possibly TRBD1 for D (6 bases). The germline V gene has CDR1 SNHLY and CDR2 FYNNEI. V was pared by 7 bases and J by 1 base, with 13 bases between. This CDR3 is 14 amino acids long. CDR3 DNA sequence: TGTGCCAGCATAACAATGGACAGCCAAGAGACCCAGTACTTC. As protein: CASITMDSQETQYF.

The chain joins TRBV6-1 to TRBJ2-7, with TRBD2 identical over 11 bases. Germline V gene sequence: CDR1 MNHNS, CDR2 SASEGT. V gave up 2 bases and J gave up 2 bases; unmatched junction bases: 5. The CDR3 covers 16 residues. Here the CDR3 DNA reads TGTGCCAGCAGTGAAAAGGGACTAGCGGACCCCTACGAGCAGTACTTC. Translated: CASSEKGLADPYEQYF.

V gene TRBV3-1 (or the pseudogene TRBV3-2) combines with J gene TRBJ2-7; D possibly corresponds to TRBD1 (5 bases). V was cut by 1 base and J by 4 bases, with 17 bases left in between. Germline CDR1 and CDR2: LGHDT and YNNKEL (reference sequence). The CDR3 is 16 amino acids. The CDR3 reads CASSQVSQGSAYEQYF. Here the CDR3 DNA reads TGTGCCAGCAGCCAAGTAAGTCAGGGCTCCGCTTACGAGCAGTACTTC.

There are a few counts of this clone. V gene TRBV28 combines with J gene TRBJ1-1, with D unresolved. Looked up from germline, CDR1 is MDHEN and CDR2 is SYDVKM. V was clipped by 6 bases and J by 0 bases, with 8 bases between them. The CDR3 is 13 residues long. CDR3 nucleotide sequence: TGTGCCAGCAGCCTTTCAGTGAACACTGAAGCTTTCTTT. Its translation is CASSLSVNTEAFF.

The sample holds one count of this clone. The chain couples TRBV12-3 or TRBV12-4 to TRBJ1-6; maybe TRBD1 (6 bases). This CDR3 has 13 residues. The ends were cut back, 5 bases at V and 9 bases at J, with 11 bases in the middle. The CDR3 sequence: CASSQTGISPLHF. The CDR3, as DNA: TGTGCCAGCAGTCAAACAGGGATTTCACCCCTCCACTTT.

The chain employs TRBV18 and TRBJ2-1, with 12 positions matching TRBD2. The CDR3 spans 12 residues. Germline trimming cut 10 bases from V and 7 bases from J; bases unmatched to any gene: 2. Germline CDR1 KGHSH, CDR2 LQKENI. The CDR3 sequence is CATGLAGNEQFF. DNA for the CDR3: TGTGCCACCGGACTAGCGGGAAATGAGCAGTTCTTC.

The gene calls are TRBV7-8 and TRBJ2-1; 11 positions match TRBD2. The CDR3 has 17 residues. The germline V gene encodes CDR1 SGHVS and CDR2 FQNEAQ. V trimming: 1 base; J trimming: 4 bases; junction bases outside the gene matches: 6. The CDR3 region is CASSLEGTSGSYNEQFF. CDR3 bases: TGTGCCAGCAGCTTAGAAGGGACTAGCGGCAGTTACAATGAGCAGTTCTTC.

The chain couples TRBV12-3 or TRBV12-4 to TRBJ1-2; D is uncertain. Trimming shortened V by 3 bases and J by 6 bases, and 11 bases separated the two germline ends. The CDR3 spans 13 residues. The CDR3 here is CASSFGQAHGYTF. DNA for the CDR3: TGTGCCAGCAGTTTCGGTCAGGCTCATGGCTACACCTTC.

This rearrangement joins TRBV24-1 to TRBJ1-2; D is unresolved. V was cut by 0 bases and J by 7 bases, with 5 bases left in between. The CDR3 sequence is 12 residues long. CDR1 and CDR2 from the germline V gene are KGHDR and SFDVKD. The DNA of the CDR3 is TGTGCCACCAGTGATTTGGTCTCTGGCTACACCTTC. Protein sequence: CATSDLVSGYTF.

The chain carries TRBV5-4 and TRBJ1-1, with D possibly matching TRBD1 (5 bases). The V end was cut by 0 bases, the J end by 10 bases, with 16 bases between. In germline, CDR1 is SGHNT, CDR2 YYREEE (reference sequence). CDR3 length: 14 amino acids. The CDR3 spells CASSLVGELSGAFF. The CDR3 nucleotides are TGTGCCAGCAGCTTGGTAGGGGAACTTTCCGGAGCTTTCTTT.

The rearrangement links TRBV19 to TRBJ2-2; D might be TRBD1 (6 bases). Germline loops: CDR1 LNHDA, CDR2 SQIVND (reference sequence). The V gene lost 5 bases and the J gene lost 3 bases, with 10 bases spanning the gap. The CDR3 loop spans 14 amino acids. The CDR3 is CASSRRTDTGELFF. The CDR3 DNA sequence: TGTGCCAGTAGTCGACGGACAGACACCGGGGAGCTGTTTTTT.

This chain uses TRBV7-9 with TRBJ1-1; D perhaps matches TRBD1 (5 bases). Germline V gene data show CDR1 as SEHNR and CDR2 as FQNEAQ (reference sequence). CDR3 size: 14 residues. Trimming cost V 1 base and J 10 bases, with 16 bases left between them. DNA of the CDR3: TGTGCCAGCAGCTTAGATGACGGAGGGGACGTAGCTTTCTTT. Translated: CASSLDDGGDVAFF.